This is a list of T cell receptor beta chains from one sample in a study of blood T cell repertoires in COVID-19. Sequenced by immunoSEQ multiplex PCR; TCRdb stores in-frame clones only, minus some. The repertoire holds approximately 290,000 clones, with about 85% as singletons. The sequenced sample was peripheral blood. These receptors were obtained from a human donor with COVID-19, enrolled during active disease. The donor label of this sample is uncertain. Both conserved end residues are part of each CDR3. D genes are given only for firm matches. For some rows the clone size is stated as once, few or many, or as a class when expanded; others skip it.

- | - | TRBJ1-2 | TRBV28 | TGTGCCAGCAGTTTAGGAAGGACAGACTATGGCTACACCTTC | CASSLGRTDYGYTF
TRBD1 | - | TRBJ1-6 | TRBV14 | TGTGCCAGCAGCCACGACAGGGGTCTCTCACCCCTCCACTTT | CASSHDRGLSPLHF
TRBD1 | - | TRBJ1-6 | TRBV6-5 | TGTGCCACCTCTCCCGACAGGGGGAATTCACCCCTCCACTTT | CATSPDRGNSPLHF
- | once | TRBJ1-5 | TRBV27 | TGTGCCAGCAGGTCTTGGGTGGGAGGGTTAAGGAGGAGCAATCAGCCCCAGCATTTT | CASRSWVGGLRRSNQPQHF
TRBD1 | - | TRBJ1-3 | TRBV18 | TGTGCCAGCTCACCACTGACAGGGGCGGACACCATATATTTT | CASSPLTGADTIYF
TRBD2 | - | TRBJ2-1 | TRBV6-4 | TGTGCCAGCAGTTCGACTAGCGGGGGCTACAATGAGCAGTTCTTC | CASSSTSGGYNEQFF
- | - | TRBJ1-2 | TRBV7-3 | TGTGCCAGCAGCTTAAAATCGGGATCTACCAACCGCTACACCTTC | CASSLKSGSTNRYTF
TRBD1 | - | TRBJ1-3 | TRBV28 | TGTGCCAGCAGTCCTACAGGGGTTCGCTCTGGAAACACCATATATTTT | CASSPTGVRSGNTIYF
TRBD1 | - | TRBJ2-1 | TRBV5-1 | TGCGCCAGCAGCTTGGTAGGACAGGGTAGCTACAATGAGCAGTTCTTC | CASSLVGQGSYNEQFF
- | - | TRBJ1-2 | TRBV7-2 | TGTGCCAGCAGCTTGAGGGCTAGCTACACCTTC | CASSLRASYTF
TRBD1 | - | TRBJ2-7 | TRBV12-3/TRBV12-4 | TGTGCCAGCAGTACGGGACAGGGGGCCGAGCAGTACTTC | CASSTGQGAEQYF
TRBD2 | - | TRBJ2-7 | TRBV10-2 | TGCGCCAGCAGTGAAATAGCGGGAGGCTCCTACGAGCAGTACTTC | CASSEIAGGSYEQYF
- | - | TRBJ2-7 | TRBV6-5 | TGTGCCAGCAGTTACAGAGACCCAGGGGCCGAGCAGTACTTC | CASSYRDPGAEQYF
- | once | TRBJ2-1 | TRBV5-1 | TGCGCCAGCAGCTTCCGGAGTACGGTCTCCTACAATGAGCAGTTCTTC | CASSFRSTVSYNEQFF
TRBD1 | - | TRBJ1-1 | TRBV12-3/TRBV12-4 | TGTGCCAGCAGCCGAACAGGGGGCACTGAAGCTTTCTTT | CASSRTGGTEAFF
- | - | TRBJ1-3 | TRBV15 | TGTGCCACCAGCAGAGAAAACTTCGCTGGAAACACCATATATTTT | CATSRENFAGNTIYF
- | - | TRBJ2-3 | TRBV4-1 | TGCGCCAGCAGCCAACCGACAGAAGTGGCAGATACGCAGTATTTT | CASSQPTEVADTQYF
- | - | TRBJ2-1 | TRBV5-1 | TGCGCCAGCAGCGTTACAGGAGGGGCGGTCAATGAGCAGTTCTTC | CASSVTGGAVNEQFF
- | - | TRBJ2-2 | TRBV4-3 | TGCGCCAGCAGCCAAGGTCGGTTGTCCGGGGAGCTGTTTTTT | CASSQGRLSGELFF
TRBD1 | - | TRBJ2-5 | TRBV28 | TGTGCCAGCAGCCCCCCCACAGGGGGCTGGGAGACCCAGTACTTC | CASSPPTGGWETQYF
TRBD2 | - | TRBJ2-2 | TRBV5-1 | TGCGCCAGCAGCCGGACTAGCGGGAACACCGGGGAGCTGTTTTTT | CASSRTSGNTGELFF
- | - | TRBJ2-6 | TRBV5-1 | TGCGCCAGCAGCTTGGGGGCTCCTGGGGCCAACGTCCTGACTTTC | CASSLGAPGANVLTF
TRBD1 | many | TRBJ1-2 | TRBV29-1 | TGCAGCGTTGGACCGGGGACAGAGTATGGCTACACCTTC | CSVGPGTEYGYTF
TRBD1 | - | TRBJ1-4 | TRBV12-5 | TGTGCTAGTGGCTACGGGACAGGGAATAATGAAAAACTGTTTTTT | CASGYGTGNNEKLFF
- | - | TRBJ2-7 | TRBV29-1 | TGCAGCGTTTACAGGGTTGGGTACGAGCAGTACTTC | CSVYRVGYEQYF
- | few | TRBJ2-3 | TRBV7-3 | TGTGCCAGCAGCTTTACGGGACATTCCACAGATACGCAGTATTTT | CASSFTGHSTDTQYF
- | - | TRBJ2-1 | TRBV10-3 | TGTGCCATCAGCGGACAGTGGAGCTCCTACAATGAGCAGTTCTTC | CAISGQWSSYNEQFF
- | - | TRBJ2-5 | TRBV10-3 | TGTGCCATCAGTGAGTCCCTTTCGACAGCACAAGAGACCCAGTACTTC | CAISESLSTAQETQYF
TRBD2 | - | TRBJ2-3 | TRBV7-8 | TGTGCCAGCAGTCCCACTAGCGGTAGCACAGATACGCAGTATTTT | CASSPTSGSTDTQYF
TRBD2 | - | TRBJ2-2 | TRBV15 | TGTGCCACGCGACTAGCGGGAGGGCCCGGGGAGCTGTTTTTT | CATRLAGGPGELFF
TRBD1 | - | TRBJ2-1 | TRBV19 | TGTGCCAGTGGTCCCGGGACAGGGTTGGGGTTGCAGTTCTTC | CASGPGTGLGLQFF
TRBD1 | - | TRBJ2-1 | TRBV5-1 | TGCGCCAGCAGCTCACAGGGGCTGACTCACAACAATGAGCAGTTCTTC | CASSSQGLTHNNEQFF
- | - | TRBJ1-5 | TRBV19 | TGTGCCAGCGCGGGGGGGGCAAATCAGCCCCAGCATTTT | CASAGGANQPQHF
TRBD2 | few | TRBJ2-1 | TRBV11-1 | TGTGCCAGCAGCAGGGGACTAGCGGGGGGGGAGAATGAGCAGTTCTTC | CASSRGLAGGENEQFF
TRBD1 | - | TRBJ2-1 | TRBV5-4 | TGTGCCAGCAGTCTCGACAGGGGGACCTACAATGAGCAGTTCTTC | CASSLDRGTYNEQFF
- | - | TRBJ2-7 | TRBV3-1/TRBV3-2 | TGTGCCAGCAGCCAAGAGCTGACTAGAGGTTTCGACGAGCAGTACTTC | CASSQELTRGFDEQYF
TRBD1 | - | TRBJ1-6 | TRBV6-2/TRBV6-3 | TGTGCCAGCAGTAACGACAGGGGACCAGAGGCGCCCCTCCACTTT | CASSNDRGPEAPLHF
- | - | TRBJ1-4 | TRBV12-3/TRBV12-4 | TGTGCCAGCAAGCCGGGGGAAGATGAAAAACTGTTTTTT | CASKPGEDEKLFF
TRBD1 | - | TRBJ1-1 | TRBV19 | TGTGCCAGTGGACCGGACAGGGGCACTGAAGCTTTCTTT | CASGPDRGTEAFF
- | - | TRBJ1-6 | TRBV28 | TGTGCCAGCAGTCAAACAGGGTACGGCCTCCACTTT | CASSQTGYGLHF
- | once | TRBJ2-3 | TRBV4-3 | TGCGCCAGCAGCCAGAGAGGAGCCTCGGTTACGACAGATACGCAGTATTTT | CASSQRGASVTTDTQYF
TRBD2 | - | TRBJ2-1 | TRBV4-3 | TGCGCCAGCAGTATAGCGGGAGACCCCCCCTACAATGAGCAGTTCTTC | CASSIAGDPPYNEQFF
TRBD2 | - | TRBJ2-7 | TRBV5-1 | TGCGCCAGCAGCTCGAGGACTAGCGGGAGTCCCCCCGGGAGCGAGCAGTACTTC | CASSSRTSGSPPGSEQYF
TRBD1 | once | TRBJ1-1 | TRBV28 | TGTGCCAGCAGTGAACCGGGACAGGGGGCGCGGAGTAGAGCTTTCTTT | CASSEPGQGARSRAFF
- | few | TRBJ2-5 | TRBV7-2 | TGTGCCAGCAGCTCCAAACACACGCCTCTAGAGGCAAAAGAGACCCAGTACTTC | CASSSKHTPLEAKETQYF
TRBD1 | - | TRBJ1-2 | TRBV7-9 | TGTGCCAGCAGCTTAGTTCCCGACAGGGGCTATGGCTACACCTTC | CASSLVPDRGYGYTF
- | - | TRBJ1-6 | TRBV10-3 | TGTGCCAGCCGGGGGGGGGTAGCCTATAATTCACCCCTCCACTTT | CASRGGVAYNSPLHF
- | - | TRBJ1-2 | TRBV24-1 | TGTGCCACCAGTGACATGGACAGAGACTATGGCTACACCTTC | CATSDMDRDYGYTF
TRBD1 | once | TRBJ1-2 | TRBV4-3 | TGCGCCAGTAGCCAAGAGAGGAGGACAGGGGGCATCTATGGCTACACCTTC | CASSQERRTGGIYGYTF
TRBD2 | - | TRBJ2-1 | TRBV5-1 | TGCGCCAGCAGAATCCTGCCTGGCGGGGGCTCCTACAATGAGCAGTTCTTC | CASRILPGGGSYNEQFF
- | - | TRBJ1-2 | TRBV7-9 | TGTGCCAGCAGCTTGCCAGGGGAAATCTATGGCTACACCTTC | CASSLPGEIYGYTF
- | - | TRBJ1-1 | TRBV19 | TGTGCCAGTAGTATACAGGGCTCAACTGAAGCTTTCTTT | CASSIQGSTEAFF
- | - | TRBJ1-5 | TRBV10-2 | TGCGCCAGCAGTGAGACCCGACAGGAAGTCTATAGCAATCAGCCCCAGCATTTT | CASSETRQEVYSNQPQHF
- | - | TRBJ2-4 | TRBV6-4 | TGTGCCAGCACCTGGTACGGGGTGAAAAACATTCAGTACTTC | CASTWYGVKNIQYF
TRBD1 | - | TRBJ2-5 | TRBV2 | TGTGCCAGCAGTGAAAGTACGACAGGGGCGACCCAGTACTTC | CASSESTTGATQYF